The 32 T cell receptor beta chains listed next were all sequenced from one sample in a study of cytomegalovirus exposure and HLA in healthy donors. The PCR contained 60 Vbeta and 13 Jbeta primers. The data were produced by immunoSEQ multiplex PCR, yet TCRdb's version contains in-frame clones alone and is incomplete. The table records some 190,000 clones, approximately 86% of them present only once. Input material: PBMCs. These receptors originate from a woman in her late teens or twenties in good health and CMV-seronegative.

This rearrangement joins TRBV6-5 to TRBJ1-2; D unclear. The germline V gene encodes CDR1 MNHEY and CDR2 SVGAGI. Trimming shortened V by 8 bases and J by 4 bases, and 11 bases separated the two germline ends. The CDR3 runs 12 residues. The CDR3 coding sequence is TGTGCCAGCGGGGAGGAGGGCTATGGCTACACCTTC. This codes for CASGEEGYGYTF.

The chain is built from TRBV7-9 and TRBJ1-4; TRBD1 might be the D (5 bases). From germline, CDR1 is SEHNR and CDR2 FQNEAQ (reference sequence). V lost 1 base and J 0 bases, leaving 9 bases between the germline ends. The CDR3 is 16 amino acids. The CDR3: CASSLDGGATNEKLFF. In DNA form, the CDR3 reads TGTGCCAGCAGCTTAGACGGGGGTGCAACTAATGAAAAACTGTTTTTT.

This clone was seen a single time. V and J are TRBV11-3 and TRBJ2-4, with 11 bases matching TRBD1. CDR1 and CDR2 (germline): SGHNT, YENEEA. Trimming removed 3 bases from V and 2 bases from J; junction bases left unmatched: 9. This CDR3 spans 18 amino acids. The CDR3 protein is CASSLGLGQGATKNIQYF. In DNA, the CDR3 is TGTGCCAGCAGCTTGGGTCTAGGACAGGGGGCAACCAAAAACATTCAGTACTTC.

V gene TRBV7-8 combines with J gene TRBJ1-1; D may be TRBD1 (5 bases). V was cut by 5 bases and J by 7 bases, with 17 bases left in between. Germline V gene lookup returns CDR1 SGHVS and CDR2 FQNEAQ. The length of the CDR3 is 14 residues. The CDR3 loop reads CASSPPGRLVEAFF. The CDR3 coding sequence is TGTGCCAGCAGCCCCCCAGGGAGGTTGGTTGAAGCTTTCTTT.

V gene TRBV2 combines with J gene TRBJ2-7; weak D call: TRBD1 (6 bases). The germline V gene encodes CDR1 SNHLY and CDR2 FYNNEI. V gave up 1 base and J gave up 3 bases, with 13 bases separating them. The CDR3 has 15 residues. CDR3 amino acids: CASSEGDTNLYEQYF. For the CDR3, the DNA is TGTGCCAGCAGTGAAGGGGACACCAACCTCTACGAGCAGTACTTC.

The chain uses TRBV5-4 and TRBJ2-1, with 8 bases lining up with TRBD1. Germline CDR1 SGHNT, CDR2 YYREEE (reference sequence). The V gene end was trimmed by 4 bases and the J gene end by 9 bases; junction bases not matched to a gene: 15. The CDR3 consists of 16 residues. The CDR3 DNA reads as TGTGCCAGCAGCCGCCGCCTCGGACAGGGCACAAGTGAGCAGTTCTTC. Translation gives CASSRRLGQGTSEQFF.

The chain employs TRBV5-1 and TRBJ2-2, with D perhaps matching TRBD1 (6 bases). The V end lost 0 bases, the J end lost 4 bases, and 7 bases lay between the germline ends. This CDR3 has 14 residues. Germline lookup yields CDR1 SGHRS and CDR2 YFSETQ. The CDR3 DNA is TGCGCCAGCAGCTTGGTAGGGGGCACCGGGGAGCTGTTTTTT. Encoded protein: CASSLVGGTGELFF.

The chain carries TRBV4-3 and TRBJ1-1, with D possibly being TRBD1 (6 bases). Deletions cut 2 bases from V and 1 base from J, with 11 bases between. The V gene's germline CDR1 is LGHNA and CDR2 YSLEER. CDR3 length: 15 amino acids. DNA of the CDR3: TGCGCCAGCAGCCAATTGACAGGTAGGAACACTGAAGCTTTCTTT. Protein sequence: CASSQLTGRNTEAFF.

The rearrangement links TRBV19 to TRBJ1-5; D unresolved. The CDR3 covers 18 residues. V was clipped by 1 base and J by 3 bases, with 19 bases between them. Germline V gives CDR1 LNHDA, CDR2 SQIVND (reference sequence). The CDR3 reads CASSIGVGMGRSNQPQHF. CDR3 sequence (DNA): TGTGCCAGTAGTATAGGGGTAGGAATGGGCAGGTCCAATCAGCCCCAGCATTTT.

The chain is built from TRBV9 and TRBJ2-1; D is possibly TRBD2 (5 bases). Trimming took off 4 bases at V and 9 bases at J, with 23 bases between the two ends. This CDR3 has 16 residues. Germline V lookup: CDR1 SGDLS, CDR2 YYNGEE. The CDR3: CASSPSGRAGYGEQFF. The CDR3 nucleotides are TGTGCCAGCAGCCCGAGTGGGCGGGCTGGGTACGGTGAGCAGTTCTTC.

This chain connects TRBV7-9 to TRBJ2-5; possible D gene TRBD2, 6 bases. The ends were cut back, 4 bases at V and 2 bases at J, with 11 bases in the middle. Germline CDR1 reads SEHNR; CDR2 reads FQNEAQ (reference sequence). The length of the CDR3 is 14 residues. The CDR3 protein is CASSSGGNQETQYF. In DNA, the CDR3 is TGTGCCAGCAGCTCTGGGGGGAATCAAGAGACCCAGTACTTC.

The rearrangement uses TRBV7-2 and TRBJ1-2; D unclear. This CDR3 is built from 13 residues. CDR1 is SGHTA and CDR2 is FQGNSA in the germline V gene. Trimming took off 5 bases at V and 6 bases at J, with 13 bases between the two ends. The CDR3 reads CASSRGEIDGYTF. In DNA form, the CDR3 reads TGTGCCAGCAGCAGAGGAGAGATCGATGGCTACACCTTC.

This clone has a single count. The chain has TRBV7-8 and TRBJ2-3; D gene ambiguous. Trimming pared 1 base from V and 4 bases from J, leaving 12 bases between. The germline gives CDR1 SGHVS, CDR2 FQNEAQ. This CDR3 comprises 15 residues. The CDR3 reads CASSLEMMSADTQYF. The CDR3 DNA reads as TGTGCCAGCAGCTTAGAAATGATGAGCGCAGATACGCAGTATTTT. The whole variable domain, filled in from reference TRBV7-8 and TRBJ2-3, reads GAGVSQSPRYKVAKRGQDVALRCDPISGHVSLFWYQQALGQGPEFLTYFQNEAQLDKSGLPSDRFFAERPEGSVSTLKIQRTQQEDSAVYLCASSLEMMSADTQYFGPGTRLTVL.

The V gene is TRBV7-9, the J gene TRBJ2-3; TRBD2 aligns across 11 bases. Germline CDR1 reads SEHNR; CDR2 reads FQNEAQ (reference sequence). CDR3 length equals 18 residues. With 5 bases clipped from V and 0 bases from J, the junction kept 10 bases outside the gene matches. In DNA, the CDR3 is TGTGCCAGCAGCCACACTAGCGGGAGAGACACTAGCACAGATACGCAGTATTTT. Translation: CASSHTSGRDTSTDTQYF.

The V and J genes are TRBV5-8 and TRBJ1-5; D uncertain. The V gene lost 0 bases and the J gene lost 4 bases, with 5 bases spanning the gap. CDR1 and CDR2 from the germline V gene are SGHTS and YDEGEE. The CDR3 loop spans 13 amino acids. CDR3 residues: CASSLGLNQPQHF. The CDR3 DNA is TGTGCCAGCAGCTTGGGTCTGAATCAGCCCCAGCATTTT.

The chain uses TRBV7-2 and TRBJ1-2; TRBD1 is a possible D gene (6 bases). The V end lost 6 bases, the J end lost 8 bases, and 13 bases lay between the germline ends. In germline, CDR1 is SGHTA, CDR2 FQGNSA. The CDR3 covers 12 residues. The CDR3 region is CASRPPRGGYTF. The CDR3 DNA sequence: TGTGCCAGCAGGCCACCGAGGGGGGGCTACACCTTC.

The CDR3 DNA reads TGCGCCAGCAGCTTAAACCCTAGCGGGGGGGCCTCGGGTTACGAGCAGTACTTC. Translation gives CASSLNPSGGASGYEQYF. V usage is TRBV5-1 and J usage is TRBJ2-7; TRBD2 agrees at 12 bases. V shed 2 bases and J 4 bases; nucleotides not matched to a gene: 13. Germline V gene data show CDR1 as SGHRS and CDR2 as YFSETQ. The CDR3 is 18 residues long.

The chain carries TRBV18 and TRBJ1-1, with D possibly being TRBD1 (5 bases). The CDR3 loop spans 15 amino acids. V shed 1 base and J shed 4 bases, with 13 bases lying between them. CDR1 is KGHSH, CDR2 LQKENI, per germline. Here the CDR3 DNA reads TGTGCCAGCTCACCACGGACAACCCGAGGCACTGAAGCTTTCTTT. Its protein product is CASSPRTTRGTEAFF.

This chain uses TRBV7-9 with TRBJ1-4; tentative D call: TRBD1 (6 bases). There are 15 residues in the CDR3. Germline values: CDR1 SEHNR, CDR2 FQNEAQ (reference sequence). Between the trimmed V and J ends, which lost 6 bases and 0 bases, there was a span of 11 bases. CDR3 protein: CASSVDSSTNEKLFF. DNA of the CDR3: TGTGCCAGCAGTGTGGACAGCTCAACTAATGAAAAACTGTTTTTT.

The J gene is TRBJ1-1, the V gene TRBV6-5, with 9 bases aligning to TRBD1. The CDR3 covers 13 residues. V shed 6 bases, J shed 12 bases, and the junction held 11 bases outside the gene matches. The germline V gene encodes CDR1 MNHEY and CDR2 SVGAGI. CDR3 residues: CASRDPGQGNTFF. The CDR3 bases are TGTGCCAGCAGGGACCCGGGACAGGGCAATACTTTCTTT.

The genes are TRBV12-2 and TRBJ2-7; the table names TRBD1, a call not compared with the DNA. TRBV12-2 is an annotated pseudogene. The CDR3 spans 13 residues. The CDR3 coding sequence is TGTGCAAGTCGCTTAACATCCTCCTACGAGCAGTACTTC. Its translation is CASRLTSSYEQYF.

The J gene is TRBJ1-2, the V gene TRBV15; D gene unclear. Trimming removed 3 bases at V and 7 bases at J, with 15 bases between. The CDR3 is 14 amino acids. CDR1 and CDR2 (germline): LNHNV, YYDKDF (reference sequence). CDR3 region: CATSRGDDPSGYTF. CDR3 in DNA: TGTGCCACCAGCAGGGGCGATGACCCCTCTGGCTACACCTTC.

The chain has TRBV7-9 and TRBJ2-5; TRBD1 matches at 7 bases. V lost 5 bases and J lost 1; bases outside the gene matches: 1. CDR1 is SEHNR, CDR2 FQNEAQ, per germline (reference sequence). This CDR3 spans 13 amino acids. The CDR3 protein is CASSRQGQETQYF. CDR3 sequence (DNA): TGTGCCAGCAGCCGACAGGGCCAAGAGACCCAGTACTTC.

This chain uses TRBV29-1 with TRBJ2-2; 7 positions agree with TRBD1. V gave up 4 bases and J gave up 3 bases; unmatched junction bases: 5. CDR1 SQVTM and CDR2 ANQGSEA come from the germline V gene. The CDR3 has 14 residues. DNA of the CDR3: TGCAGCGTTGGACAGGGCGGATACACCGGGGAGCTGTTTTTT. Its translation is CSVGQGGYTGELFF.

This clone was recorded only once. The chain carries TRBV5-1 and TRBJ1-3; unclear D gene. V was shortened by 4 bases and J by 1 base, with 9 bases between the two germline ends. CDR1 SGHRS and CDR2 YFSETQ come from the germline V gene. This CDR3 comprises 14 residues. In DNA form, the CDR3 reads TGCGCCAGCAGCGACCCGCGGTCTGGAAACACCATATATTTT. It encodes CASSDPRSGNTIYF. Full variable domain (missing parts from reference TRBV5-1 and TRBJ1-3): KAGVTQTPRYLIKTRGQQVTLSCSPISGHRSVSWYQQTPGQGLQFLFEYFSETQRNKGNFPGRFSGRQFSNSRSEMNVSTLELGDSALYLCASSDPRSGNTIYFGEGSWLTVV.

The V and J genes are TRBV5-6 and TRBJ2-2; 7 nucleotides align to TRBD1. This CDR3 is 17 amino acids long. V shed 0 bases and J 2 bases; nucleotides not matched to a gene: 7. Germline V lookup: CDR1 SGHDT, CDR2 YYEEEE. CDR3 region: CASSLVRDSFNTGELFF. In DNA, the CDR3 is TGTGCCAGCAGCTTGGTTCGGGACAGCTTCAACACCGGGGAGCTGTTTTTT.

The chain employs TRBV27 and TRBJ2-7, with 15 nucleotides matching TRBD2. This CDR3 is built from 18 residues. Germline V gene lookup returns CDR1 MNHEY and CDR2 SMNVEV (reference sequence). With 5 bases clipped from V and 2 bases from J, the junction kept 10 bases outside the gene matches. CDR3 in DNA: TGTGCCAGCAGTATAGTGGGACTAGCGGGAGGCCTCACCTACGAGCAGTACTTC. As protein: CASSIVGLAGGLTYEQYF.

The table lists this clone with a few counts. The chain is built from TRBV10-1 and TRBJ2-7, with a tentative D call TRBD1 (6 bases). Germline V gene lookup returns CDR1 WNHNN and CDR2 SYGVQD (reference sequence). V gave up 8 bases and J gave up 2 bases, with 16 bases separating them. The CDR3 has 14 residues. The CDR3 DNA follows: TGCGCCAGCGGAAGCACAGGGTGGCCCTACGAGCAGTACTTC. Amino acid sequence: CASGSTGWPYEQYF.

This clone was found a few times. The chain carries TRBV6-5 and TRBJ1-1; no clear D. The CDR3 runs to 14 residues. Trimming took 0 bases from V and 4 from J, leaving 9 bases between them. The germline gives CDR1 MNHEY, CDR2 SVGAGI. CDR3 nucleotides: TGTGCCAGCAGTTACTCGAAGGGAGGCACTGAAGCTTTCTTT. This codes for CASSYSKGGTEAFF.

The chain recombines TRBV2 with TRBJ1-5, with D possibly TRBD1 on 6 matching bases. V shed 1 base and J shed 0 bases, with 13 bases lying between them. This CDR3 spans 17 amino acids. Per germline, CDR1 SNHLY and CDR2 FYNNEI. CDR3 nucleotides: TGTGCCAGCAGTGAAGGAGGACAGCTACGTAGCAATCAGCCCCAGCATTTT. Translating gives CASSEGGQLRSNQPQHF.

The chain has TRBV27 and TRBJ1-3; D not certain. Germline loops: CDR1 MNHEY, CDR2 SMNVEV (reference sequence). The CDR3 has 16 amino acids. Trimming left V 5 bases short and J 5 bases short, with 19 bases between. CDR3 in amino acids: CASSPRIVRDRNTIYF. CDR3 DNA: TGTGCCAGCAGTCCACGAATCGTTCGTGACAGAAACACCATATATTTT.

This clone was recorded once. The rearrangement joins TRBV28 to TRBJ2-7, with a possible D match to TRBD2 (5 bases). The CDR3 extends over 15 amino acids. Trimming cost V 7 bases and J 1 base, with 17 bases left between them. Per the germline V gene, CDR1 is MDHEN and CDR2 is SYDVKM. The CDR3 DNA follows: TGTGCCAGCAAGTTTTCCGGGATGGGATCCTACGAGCAGTACTTC. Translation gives CASKFSGMGSYEQYF.